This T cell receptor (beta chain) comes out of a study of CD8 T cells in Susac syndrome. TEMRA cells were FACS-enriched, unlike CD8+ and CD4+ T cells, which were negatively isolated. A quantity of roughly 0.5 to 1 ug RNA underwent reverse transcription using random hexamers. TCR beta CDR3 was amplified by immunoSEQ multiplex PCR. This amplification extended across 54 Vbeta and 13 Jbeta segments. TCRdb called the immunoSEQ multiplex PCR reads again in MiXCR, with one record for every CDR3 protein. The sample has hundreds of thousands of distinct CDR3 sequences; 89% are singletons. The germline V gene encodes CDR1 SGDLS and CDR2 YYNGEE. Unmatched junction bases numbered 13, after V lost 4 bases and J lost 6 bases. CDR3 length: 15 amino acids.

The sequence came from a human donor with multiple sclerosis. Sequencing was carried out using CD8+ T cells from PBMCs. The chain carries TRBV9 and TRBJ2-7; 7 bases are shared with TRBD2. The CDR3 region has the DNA TGTGCCAGCAGCCCGGGAGCGGGATTATCGCGCGAGCAGTACTTC. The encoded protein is CASSPGAGLSREQYF.